The T cell receptor (beta chain) described here comes from a study of blood T cell repertoires in COVID-19. Study in general: Collection of acute and convalescent COVID-19 samples took place in the United States, Italy and Spain.

With V trimmed by 4 bases and J by 6 bases, 8 bases remained unmatched. Germline V lookup: CDR1 SGHKS, CDR2 YYEKEE (reference sequence). The CDR3 is 15 amino acids. This table comes from immunoSEQ multiplex PCR, and its TCRdb copy is limited to in-frame clones, with some not included. Here the sample spans approximately 94,000 clones, almost 90% being singletons. The sample comprised peripheral blood. The rearrangement joins TRBV5-5 to TRBJ1-5, with 9 bases lining up with TRBD1. The clonotype comes from a human donor in a cohort sampled during active COVID-19. CDR3 sequence reads: CASSPGTGRGQPQHF. Here the CDR3 DNA reads TGTGCCAGCAGCCCCGGGACAGGGAGGGGTCAGCCCCAGCATTTT.